This is a list of T cell receptor beta chains from one sample in a study of CD8 T cells in Susac syndrome. TCRdb recomputed calls from the immunoSEQ multiplex PCR reads with MiXCR, one row per CDR3 protein. The table shows tens of thousands of distinct CDR3 sequences, with around 94% occurring only once. The sample taken for sequencing was CD8+ T cells from PBMCs. The source is a human donor in good health. CDR3s include the opening cysteine and the closing phenylalanine or tryptophan. Fields, in order: V gene, J gene, CDR3 protein.

v_call: TRBV24-1
j_call: TRBJ2-5
cdr3_aa: CATSEGRDLQETQYF

v_call: TRBV29-1
j_call: TRBJ2-2
cdr3_aa: CSVEGQDRPAGELFF

v_call: TRBV29-1
j_call: TRBJ1-3
cdr3_aa: CSVVSGHGTIYF

v_call: TRBV29-1
j_call: TRBJ2-7
cdr3_aa: CSAGRDSSRAEQYF

v_call: TRBV9
j_call: TRBJ2-1
cdr3_aa: CASTQGGDNEQFF

v_call: TRBV4-1
j_call: TRBJ1-5
cdr3_aa: CASSPRQGLKQPQHF

v_call: TRBV12-5
j_call: TRBJ1-1
cdr3_aa: CASGLLRTEAFF

v_call: TRBV19
j_call: TRBJ2-7
cdr3_aa: CASSPGLDLTYEQYF

v_call: TRBV4-1
j_call: TRBJ2-5
cdr3_aa: CASSQDPRGETQYF

v_call: TRBV29-1
j_call: TRBJ2-1
cdr3_aa: CSVEGTEFSSYNEQFF

v_call: TRBV4-1
j_call: TRBJ2-1
cdr3_aa: CASSQVLASGDNEQFF

v_call: TRBV20-1
j_call: TRBJ1-5
cdr3_aa: CSARRRGTEYSNQPQHF

v_call: TRBV20-1
j_call: TRBJ1-2
cdr3_aa: CSARNRNYGYTF

v_call: TRBV29-1
j_call: TRBJ2-1
cdr3_aa: CSAGGRDRALGEQFF

v_call: TRBV6-5
j_call: TRBJ1-5
cdr3_aa: CASSYRGGQPQHF

v_call: TRBV11-2
j_call: TRBJ2-2
cdr3_aa: CASSETGPGELFF

v_call: TRBV19
j_call: TRBJ1-1
cdr3_aa: CASSRRAGTEAFF

v_call: TRBV30
j_call: TRBJ2-2
cdr3_aa: CAWSVLGPGELFF

v_call: TRBV27
j_call: TRBJ2-7
cdr3_aa: CASSSSSPAPYEQYF

v_call: TRBV15
j_call: TRBJ2-1
cdr3_aa: CATRKENTPDEQFF

v_call: TRBV20-1
j_call: TRBJ1-4
cdr3_aa: CSASPATNEKLFF

v_call: TRBV7-2
j_call: TRBJ2-1
cdr3_aa: CASSLASGQPGTSVLDEQFF

v_call: TRBV20-1
j_call: TRBJ2-7
cdr3_aa: CSARALMAGNAYEQYF

v_call: TRBV29-1
j_call: TRBJ2-1
cdr3_aa: CSVVWGPNEQFF